This TCR beta chain comes out of a study of cytomegalovirus exposure and HLA in healthy donors. Overall study findings and caveats: Some public TCRs appeared in many individuals, while most sequences were rare.

In the PCR, 60 Vbeta and 13 Jbeta primers were used. Sequencing used immunoSEQ multiplex PCR; TCRdb keeps in-frame clones, though not all of them. This sample yields a few hundred thousand clones, of which around 85% are seen a single time; around 0.2% belongs to the top ten. For this clone: Its antigen is unknown.

The CDR3 has 13 residues. Germline-derived CDR1 and CDR2 are MGHRA and YSYEKL. Trimming pared 1 base from V and 6 bases from J, leaving 9 bases between. The receptor's source is a girl aged 2 to 9 in good health and CMV-seronegative. V and J are TRBV4-1 and TRBJ1-2, with D possibly being TRBD1 (5 bases). Sequences were obtained from PBMCs. The CDR3 nucleotides are TGCGCCAGCAGCCAAGCAGGGAGGGATGGCTACACCTTC. This gives the protein CASSQAGRDGYTF.